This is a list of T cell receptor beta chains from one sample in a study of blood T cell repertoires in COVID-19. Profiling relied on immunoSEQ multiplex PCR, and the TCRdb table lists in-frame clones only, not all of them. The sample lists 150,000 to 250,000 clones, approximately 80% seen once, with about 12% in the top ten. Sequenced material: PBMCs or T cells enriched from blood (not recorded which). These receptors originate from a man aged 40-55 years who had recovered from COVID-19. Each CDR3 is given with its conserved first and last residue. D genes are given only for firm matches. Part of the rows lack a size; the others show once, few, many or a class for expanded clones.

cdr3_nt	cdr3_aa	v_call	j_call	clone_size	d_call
TGTGCCAGAAGTTCGGGACAGGGGGCTGATCAGCCCCAGCATTTT	CARSSGQGADQPQHF	TRBV5-3	TRBJ1-5	NA	TRBD1
TGTGCCAGCAGCGGAGGTGAGGTGTCTGGAAACACCATATATTTT	CASSGGEVSGNTIYF	TRBV9	TRBJ1-3	NA	NA
TGTGCCAGCAGATATTCCGGGACAGGGAACACTGAAGCTTTCTTT	CASRYSGTGNTEAFF	TRBV25-1	TRBJ1-1	once	TRBD1
TGTGCCAGCAGCACCCTAAATCTTAGGACAGGGGAGCGCAATCAGCCCCAGCATTTT	CASSTLNLRTGERNQPQHF	TRBV5-5	TRBJ1-5	NA	TRBD1
TGTGCCAGCAGTTACAGCCGGGGACAGTCAGAGACCCAGTACTTC	CASSYSRGQSETQYF	TRBV6-2/TRBV6-3	TRBJ2-5	NA	TRBD1
TGTGCCAGTTTTAGTTGGGACAGGGGTACTTCACCCCTCCACTTT	CASFSWDRGTSPLHF	TRBV6-5	TRBJ1-6	NA	TRBD1
TGTGCCAGCAGCCCATGGGGACAGGGCGGAATGAACACTGAAGCTTTCTTT	CASSPWGQGGMNTEAFF	TRBV7-6	TRBJ1-1	few	TRBD1
TGTGCCACCCGATCGGGGTTTAAAGAGACCCAGTACTTC	CATRSGFKETQYF	TRBV7-9	TRBJ2-5	NA	NA
TGTGCCAGTAGTCGGGGGGGGTTGTCCGTGAACACCGGGGAGCTGTTTTTT	CASSRGGLSVNTGELFF	TRBV19	TRBJ2-2	NA	TRBD2
TGCGCCAGCAGTCGGACAGTGAACACCGGGGAGCTGTTTTTT	CASSRTVNTGELFF	TRBV5-1	TRBJ2-2	once	NA
TGCGCCAGCAGCTCCGGGACAGGAGTAACAGATACGCAGTATTTT	CASSSGTGVTDTQYF	TRBV10-1	TRBJ2-3	NA	TRBD1
NA	CASSKFRWGQGSGGSSYNEQFF	TRBV21-1	TRBJ2-1	NA	NA
TGTGCCAGCAGCCTACGTTCTAGCGGGGGCACCGGGGAGCTGTTTTTT	CASSLRSSGGTGELFF	TRBV11-1	TRBJ2-2	NA	TRBD2
TGTGCCAGCAGCTTTTCCACGGGGGACTCGAGATGGGAGACCCAGTACTTC	CASSFSTGDSRWETQYF	TRBV5-5	TRBJ2-5	NA	NA
TGCGCCAGCAGCTTGGCCATAGGACAGACAGATACGCAGTATTTT	CASSLAIGQTDTQYF	TRBV5-1	TRBJ2-3	NA	NA
TGTGCCAGCGGGGCGAGACAGGGGTCCTACAATGAGCAGTTCTTC	CASGARQGSYNEQFF	TRBV3-1/TRBV3-2	TRBJ2-1	NA	TRBD1